Here is one T cell receptor (beta chain) with its context. The antigen is not known. The data were taken from a study of CD8 T cells in ankylosing spondylitis. Study-level results: Disease-linked clones reportedly showed significant enrichment in matched ankylosing spondylitis synovial fluid. Seemingly characteristic of ankylosing spondylitis blood was a TCR beta motif consisting of under 10 highly homologous variants. With a CD8+ phenotype, disease-linked clones were relatively rare in peripheral blood. In synovial fluid and blood from reactive arthritis, some motif variants were previously reported.

Germline V gene lookup returns CDR1 LGHNA and CDR2 YSLEER. V gave up 0 bases and J gave up 9 bases; unmatched junction bases: 4. The CDR3 is 15 residues long. By quantitative 5'-RACE with molecular barcodes, the TCR beta libraries were made. In TCRdb, the 5' RACE reads were re-called with MiXCR into one record per CDR3 protein. The repertoire consists of 650,000 to 800,000 distinct CDR3 sequences, with around 17% occurring once and the leading ten covering approximately 18%. This receptor was obtained from a male donor with ankylosing spondylitis. The chain links TRBV4-3 to TRBJ1-6, with 8 positions matching TRBD1. Sequenced sample: blood, either unsorted or a sorted T cell fraction (not recorded which). The CDR3 nucleotides read TGCGCCAGCAGCCAAGAGTCAGGGGGCCGTTCACCCCTCCACTTT. This codes for CASSQESGGRSPLHF.